Below, 18 T cell receptor delta chains from the same sample are listed, as sequenced in a study of gamma delta lymphoproliferative disorders and STAT genes. TCRdb re-analyzed the multiplex PCR reads via CATT. The profile shows about 720 delta-chain clones, around 2.7% of them singletons. Sequencing used genomic DNA taken from PBMCs of patients and controls. The sequenced sample consisted of blood. These TCRs come from a human donor with gamma-delta T-cell large granular lymphocyte leukemia.

Within the sample, this clone is medium-sized. The V call is TRDV2, the J call TRDJ1; 7 bases match TRDD3. The CDR3 contains 15 residues. Germline V gene data show CDR1 as GEAIGNYY and CDR2 as EKD. Trimming at V came to 2 bases and at J to 7 bases, leaving 12 bases not matched to a gene. CDR3 sequence: CACDRLGVIQGKLIF. CDR3 in DNA: TGTGCCTGTGACAGGCTGGGGGTAATACAGGGTAAACTCATCTTT.

This clone has just a few counts. TCRdb's listed protein matches a much larger clone and diverges from this DNA's translation at residue 16, likely through a read error; the protein shown comes from the DNA. This CDR3 is also generated by other DNA sequences in the sample. The chain employs TRDV2 and TRDJ1; TRDD3 agrees at 8 bases. CDR1 and CDR2 from the germline V gene are GEAIGNYY and EKD. The length of the CDR3 is 21 residues. V trimming: 3 bases; J trimming: 3 bases; junction bases outside the gene matches: 26. CDR3 in amino acids: CACDSILGALRRSPNSDKLIF. In DNA, the CDR3 is TGTGCCTGTGACTCAATACTGGGGGCCCTCCGGCGATCCCCGAACTCCGATAAACTCATCTTT.

In its sample, this clone was seen once. This likely reflects a read error, since a far larger clone is one base away. There is no V gene call, and the J gene is TRDJ1; the table calls TRDD3, which could not be checked here. This CDR3 is 13 amino acids long. The CDR3 sequence: CACDPVGVDKLIF. CDR3 sequence (DNA): TGTGCCTGTGACCCTGTAGGGGTCGATAAACTCATCTTT.

As to this clone: TCRdb attributes to this sequence the protein of a much larger clone, which differs from the DNA translation at residue 10; a read error is likely, and the protein displayed is translated from the DNA. This chain links TRDV2 with TRDJ3; TRDD3 is a possible D gene (6 bases). The length of the CDR3 is 20 residues. Germline V gene lookup returns CDR1 GEAIGNYY and CDR2 EKD. Trimming pared 0 bases from V and 0 bases from J, leaving 17 bases between. The DNA of the CDR3 is TGTGCCTGTGACACCTCCGGGGGACACCGTCTCTCCTGGGACACCCGACAGATGTTTTTC. It translates to CACDTSGGHRLSWDTRQMFF.

Worth noting for this clone: This DNA translates differently at residue 13 from the TCRdb protein, which is that of a much larger clone; a read error is likely, and the protein shown is the DNA's own translation. This chain uses TRDV2 with TRDJ3; TRDD3 might be the D (6 bases). This CDR3 has 20 residues. Germline CDR1 reads GEAIGNYY; CDR2 reads EKD. CDR3 sequence: CACDTSGGHPLSSDTRQMFF. In DNA, the CDR3 is TGTGCCTGTGACACCTCCGGGGGACACCCTCTCTCCTCGGACACCCGACAGATGTTTTTC.

This clone was observed a handful of times. TCRdb's protein, taken from a much larger clone, differs from this DNA's translation at residue 6, likely owing to a read error; the protein displayed comes from the DNA. Different DNA sequences within this sample yield the same CDR3. The chain uses TRDV2 and TRDJ1; 8 bases align to TRDD3. The CDR3 is 18 residues long. J gave up 3 bases and V 0 bases, and 14 bases lay outside the gene matches. The germline gives CDR1 GEAIGNYY, CDR2 EKD. The CDR3: CACDTLGLGENGADKLIF. CDR3 nucleotide sequence: TGTGCCTGTGACACCTTAGGGCTGGGGGAAAACGGGGCCGATAAACTCATCTTT.

Notes on this clone: The TCRdb protein, from a much larger clone, departs from this DNA's translation at residue 6, likely by read error; the protein shown derives from the DNA. The rearrangement links TRDV2 to TRDJ3, with D maybe TRDD3 (6 bases). The germline V gene encodes CDR1 GEAIGNYY and CDR2 EKD. V lost 0 bases, J lost 0 bases, and 17 bases lay in between. The CDR3 runs to 20 residues. The CDR3 coding sequence is TGTGCCTGTGACACCATCGGGGGACACCCTCTCTCCTGGGACACCCGACAGATGTTTTTC. As protein: CACDTIGGHPLSWDTRQMFF.

This clone is classed as medium-sized. The mismatch at residue 13 between this DNA's translation and the TCRdb protein of a much larger clone likely reflects a read error; the protein shown is translated from the DNA. The J gene is TRDJ1, the V gene TRDV2; 8 nucleotides align to TRDD3. Germline V lookup: CDR1 GEAIGNYY, CDR2 EKD. V gave up 3 bases and J gave up 0 bases; unmatched junction bases: 23. This CDR3 contains 21 residues. The CDR3 DNA follows: TGTGCCTGTGACTCAATACTGGGGGCCCTCCGGCGATTCCCGAACACCGATAAACTCATCTTT. This encodes CACDSILGALRRFPNTDKLIF.

This clone is labeled as medium-sized. A read error likely explains this, since a far larger clone differs by one base. Other DNA sequences of this sample code for an identical CDR3. This chain links TRDV2 with TRDJ1; D is unclear. Trimming left V 3 bases short and J 0 bases short, with 31 bases between. The germline CDR1 and CDR2 sequences are GEAIGNYY and EKD. The CDR3 spans 21 residues. CDR3 amino acids: CACDSILGALRRSPNTDKLIF. The CDR3 DNA sequence: TGTGCCTGTGACTCAATACTAGGGGCCCTCCGGCGATCCCCGAACACCGATAAACTCATCTTT.

A word on this clone: TCRdb's protein, taken from a much larger clone, differs from this DNA's translation at residue 19, likely owing to a read error; the protein displayed comes from the DNA. This rearrangement joins TRDV2 to TRDJ1, with 8 bases matching TRDD3. The CDR3 contains 21 residues. Per the germline V gene, CDR1 is GEAIGNYY and CDR2 is EKD. The CDR3 region is CACDSILGALRRSPNTDKHIF. The CDR3 coding sequence is TGTGCCTGTGACTCAATACTGGGGGCCCTCCGGCGATCCCCGAACACCGATAAACACATCTTT.

This clone occurred a few times. TCRdb's protein for this DNA is that of a much larger clone and differs from the translation at residue 11, likely a read error; the protein shown is the DNA translation. The chain carries TRDV2 and TRDJ1, with 9 positions matching TRDD3. The J segment lost 0 bases and the V segment lost 1 base, leaving 8 bases of the junction unmatched. The length of the CDR3 is 17 residues. Looked up from germline, CDR1 is GEAIGNYY and CDR2 is EKD. CDR3 sequence reads: CACDTLTGGLDTDKLIF. In DNA form, the CDR3 reads TGTGCCTGTGACACTCTTACTGGGGGACTGGACACCGATAAACTCATCTTT.

By proportion, this clone is medium-sized. A read error is likely here: a far larger clone is one base away. The sample carries other DNA sequences with the same CDR3. The chain recombines TRDV2 with TRDJ3, with D possibly being TRDD3 (6 bases). The length of the CDR3 is 20 residues. Germline CDR1 is GEAIGNYY and CDR2 is EKD. CDR3 loop: CACDTSGGHPLSWDTRQMFF. CDR3 DNA sequence: TGTGCCTGTGACACCTCCGGGGGACACCCTCTCTCCTGGGACACCCGGCAGATGTTTTTC.

This clone was seen at least ten times. Since a far larger clone is one base different, this is likely a read error. The identical CDR3 is also encoded by other nucleotide sequences in the sample. This chain links TRDV2 with TRDJ1; 9 bases fit TRDD3. The CDR3 covers 17 residues. Germline loops: CDR1 GEAIGNYY, CDR2 EKD. The CDR3 is CACDTLTGGLNTDKLIF. CDR3 DNA sequence: TGTGCCTGTGACACTCTTACTGGGGGACTGAACACTGATAAACTCATCTTT.

This clone has a handful of counts. The likely explanation is a read error, given a far larger clone one base away. This specimen includes other DNA sequences encoding the same CDR3. This chain connects TRDV2 to TRDJ1, with TRDD3 matching 12 bases. CDR3 length equals 20 residues. V shed 0 bases and J 4 bases; nucleotides not matched to a gene: 17. CDR1 is GEAIGNYY, CDR2 EKD, per germline. CDR3 DNA: TGTGCCTGTGACACCGTCCACACGGGGCTGGGGGATACGAGAGGCGATAAACTCATCTTT. Translating it yields CACDTVHTGLGDTRGDKLIF.

As concerns this clone: A read error is possible here, since a much larger clone lies one base away. Different DNA sequences within this sample yield the same CDR3. The gene calls are TRDV1 and TRDJ1; 11 nucleotides agree with TRDD3. The germline gives CDR1 TSWWSYY, CDR2 QGS. CDR3 size: 23 residues. The CDR3 is CALGEGAPTLLGTGGYTRHKLIF. The CDR3 nucleotides are TGTGCTCTTGGGGAAGGGGCCCCTACCCTACTTGGTACTGGGGGATATACACGTCATAAGCTCATCTTT.

This clone showed up just a few times. TCRdb shows a much larger clone's protein in place of this DNA's translation, and the two differ at residues 17 and 20, likely through a read error; the protein shown is translated from the DNA. V usage is TRDV2 and J usage is TRDJ1; 8 positions match TRDD3. The CDR3 loop spans 21 amino acids. CDR1 is GEAIGNYY and CDR2 is EKD in the germline V gene. The CDR3 is CACDSILGALRRSPNTNKLTF. The CDR3, as DNA: TGTGCCTGTGACTCAATACTGGGGGCCCTCCGGCGATCCCCGAACACCAATAAACTCACCTTT.

Sample share makes this clone medium-sized. The likely explanation is a read error, given a far larger clone one base away. Distinct nucleotide sequences in the sample also encode this CDR3. The J gene is TRDJ3, the V gene TRDV2, with D maybe TRDD3 (5 bases). CDR3 length equals 20 residues. Germline CDR1 is GEAIGNYY and CDR2 is EKD. V dropped 0 bases and J dropped 0 bases, with 17 bases sitting between them. The CDR3 DNA is TGTGCCTGTGACACCTCCGGGGGGCACCCTCTCTCCTGGGACACCCGACAGATGTTTTTC. This sequence encodes CACDTSGGHPLSWDTRQMFF.

In its sample, this clone was seen a few times. This DNA's translation and the protein TCRdb lists, from a much larger clone, do not match at residue 10, likely due to a read error; the protein shown is translated from the DNA. The sample has other DNA sequences that encode this CDR3 too. V gene TRDV2 combines with J gene TRDJ1; 8 positions match TRDD3. With V trimmed by 0 bases and J by 3 bases, 14 bases remained unmatched. The CDR3 contains 18 residues. The germline V gene has CDR1 GEAIGNYY and CDR2 EKD. CDR3 in amino acids: CACDTVGLGDNGADKLIF. CDR3 nucleotide sequence: TGTGCCTGTGACACCGTAGGGCTGGGGGACAACGGGGCCGATAAACTCATCTTT.